Listed here are 5 T cell receptor beta chains from one sample, sequenced in a study of cytomegalovirus exposure and HLA in healthy donors. This PCR relied on a set of 60 Vbeta primers and 13 Jbeta primers. Using immunoSEQ multiplex PCR, the repertoire was profiled, and TCRdb retains in-frame clones only, with some absent. The sample has 90,000 to 140,000 clones, 60% to 85% seen once. Sample: PBMCs. These receptors were obtained from a middle-aged man in good health and CMV-seronegative.

There are a few counts of this clone. The chain joins TRBV30 to TRBJ2-1; D is undetermined. The CDR3 is made up of 12 amino acids. Trimming took 0 bases from V and 7 from J, leaving 7 bases between them. CDR1 is GTSNPN and CDR2 is SVGIG in the germline V gene (reference sequence). The chain's CDR3 is CAWSVNWNEQFF. In DNA, the CDR3 is TGTGCCTGGAGTGTAAACTGGAATGAGCAGTTCTTC.

This chain connects TRBV28 to TRBJ2-7; D may be TRBD1 (7 bases). In germline, CDR1 is MDHEN, CDR2 SYDVKM. With 7 bases removed from V and 5 bases from J, the gap between germline ends came to 18 bases. The CDR3 sequence is 14 residues long. CDR3 sequence reads: CASTRGAGRDEQYF. Written as DNA, the CDR3 is TGTGCCAGCACCAGGGGGGCAGGGCGCGACGAGCAGTACTTC.

The chain couples TRBV18 to TRBJ1-2, with D perhaps matching TRBD1 (5 bases). Germline CDR1 KGHSH, CDR2 LQKENI. Trimming stripped 3 bases from V and 3 bases from J, with 11 bases between. This CDR3 comprises 14 residues. CDR3 coding DNA: TGTGCCAGCTCACCGCAGGGTTGGGACTATGGCTACACCTTC. Translation: CASSPQGWDYGYTF.

The genes are TRBV27 and TRBJ2-7, with TRBD2 matching over 8 bases. Germline CDR1 is MNHEY and CDR2 is SMNVEV (reference sequence). V lost 6 bases and J lost 2; bases outside the gene matches: 6. This CDR3 region has 14 residues. CDR3 DNA sequence: TGTGCCAGCAGCCAACGGGAGGGTACCTACGAGCAGTACTTC. Protein product: CASSQREGTYEQYF.

In this sample, this clone turned up a few times. The chain employs TRBV5-6 and TRBJ1-1; no reliable D call. Germline V gene lookup returns CDR1 SGHDT and CDR2 YYEEEE. CDR3 length: 13 amino acids. V was cut by 4 bases and J by 10 bases, with 17 bases left in between. The chain's CDR3 is CASSRIGFAGAFF. CDR3 nucleotide sequence: TGTGCCAGCAGCCGAATAGGTTTTGCGGGAGCTTTCTTT.